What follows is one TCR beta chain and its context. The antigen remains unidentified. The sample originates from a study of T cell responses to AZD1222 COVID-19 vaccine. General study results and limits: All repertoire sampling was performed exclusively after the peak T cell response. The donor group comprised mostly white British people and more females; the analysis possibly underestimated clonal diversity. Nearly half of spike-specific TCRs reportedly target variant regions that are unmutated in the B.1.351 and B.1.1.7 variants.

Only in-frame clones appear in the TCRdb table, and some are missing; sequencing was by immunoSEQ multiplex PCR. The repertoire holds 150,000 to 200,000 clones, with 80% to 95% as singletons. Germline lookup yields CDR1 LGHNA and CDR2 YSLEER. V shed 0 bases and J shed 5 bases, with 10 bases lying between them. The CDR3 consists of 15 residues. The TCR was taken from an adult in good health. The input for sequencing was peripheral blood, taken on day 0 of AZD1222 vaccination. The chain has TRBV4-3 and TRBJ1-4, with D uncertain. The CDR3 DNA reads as TGCGCCAGCAGCCAAGATCGACGCAGCAATGAAAAACTGTTTTTT. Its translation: CASSQDRRSNEKLFF.